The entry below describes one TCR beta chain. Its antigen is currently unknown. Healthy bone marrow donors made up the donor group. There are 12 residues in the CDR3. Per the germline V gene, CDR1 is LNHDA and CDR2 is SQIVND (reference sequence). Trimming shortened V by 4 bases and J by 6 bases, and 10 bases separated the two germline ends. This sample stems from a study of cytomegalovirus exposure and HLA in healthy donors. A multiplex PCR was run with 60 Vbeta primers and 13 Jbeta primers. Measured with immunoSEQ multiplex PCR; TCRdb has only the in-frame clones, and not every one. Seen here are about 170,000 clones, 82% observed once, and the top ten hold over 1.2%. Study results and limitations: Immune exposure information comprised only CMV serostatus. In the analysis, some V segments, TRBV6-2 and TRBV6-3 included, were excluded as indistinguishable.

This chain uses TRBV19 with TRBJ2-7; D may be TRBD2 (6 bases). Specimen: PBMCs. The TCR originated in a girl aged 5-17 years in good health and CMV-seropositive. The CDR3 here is CASSKRRGEQYF. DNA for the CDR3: TGTGCCAGTAGTAAGAGGAGGGGCGAGCAGTACTTC.